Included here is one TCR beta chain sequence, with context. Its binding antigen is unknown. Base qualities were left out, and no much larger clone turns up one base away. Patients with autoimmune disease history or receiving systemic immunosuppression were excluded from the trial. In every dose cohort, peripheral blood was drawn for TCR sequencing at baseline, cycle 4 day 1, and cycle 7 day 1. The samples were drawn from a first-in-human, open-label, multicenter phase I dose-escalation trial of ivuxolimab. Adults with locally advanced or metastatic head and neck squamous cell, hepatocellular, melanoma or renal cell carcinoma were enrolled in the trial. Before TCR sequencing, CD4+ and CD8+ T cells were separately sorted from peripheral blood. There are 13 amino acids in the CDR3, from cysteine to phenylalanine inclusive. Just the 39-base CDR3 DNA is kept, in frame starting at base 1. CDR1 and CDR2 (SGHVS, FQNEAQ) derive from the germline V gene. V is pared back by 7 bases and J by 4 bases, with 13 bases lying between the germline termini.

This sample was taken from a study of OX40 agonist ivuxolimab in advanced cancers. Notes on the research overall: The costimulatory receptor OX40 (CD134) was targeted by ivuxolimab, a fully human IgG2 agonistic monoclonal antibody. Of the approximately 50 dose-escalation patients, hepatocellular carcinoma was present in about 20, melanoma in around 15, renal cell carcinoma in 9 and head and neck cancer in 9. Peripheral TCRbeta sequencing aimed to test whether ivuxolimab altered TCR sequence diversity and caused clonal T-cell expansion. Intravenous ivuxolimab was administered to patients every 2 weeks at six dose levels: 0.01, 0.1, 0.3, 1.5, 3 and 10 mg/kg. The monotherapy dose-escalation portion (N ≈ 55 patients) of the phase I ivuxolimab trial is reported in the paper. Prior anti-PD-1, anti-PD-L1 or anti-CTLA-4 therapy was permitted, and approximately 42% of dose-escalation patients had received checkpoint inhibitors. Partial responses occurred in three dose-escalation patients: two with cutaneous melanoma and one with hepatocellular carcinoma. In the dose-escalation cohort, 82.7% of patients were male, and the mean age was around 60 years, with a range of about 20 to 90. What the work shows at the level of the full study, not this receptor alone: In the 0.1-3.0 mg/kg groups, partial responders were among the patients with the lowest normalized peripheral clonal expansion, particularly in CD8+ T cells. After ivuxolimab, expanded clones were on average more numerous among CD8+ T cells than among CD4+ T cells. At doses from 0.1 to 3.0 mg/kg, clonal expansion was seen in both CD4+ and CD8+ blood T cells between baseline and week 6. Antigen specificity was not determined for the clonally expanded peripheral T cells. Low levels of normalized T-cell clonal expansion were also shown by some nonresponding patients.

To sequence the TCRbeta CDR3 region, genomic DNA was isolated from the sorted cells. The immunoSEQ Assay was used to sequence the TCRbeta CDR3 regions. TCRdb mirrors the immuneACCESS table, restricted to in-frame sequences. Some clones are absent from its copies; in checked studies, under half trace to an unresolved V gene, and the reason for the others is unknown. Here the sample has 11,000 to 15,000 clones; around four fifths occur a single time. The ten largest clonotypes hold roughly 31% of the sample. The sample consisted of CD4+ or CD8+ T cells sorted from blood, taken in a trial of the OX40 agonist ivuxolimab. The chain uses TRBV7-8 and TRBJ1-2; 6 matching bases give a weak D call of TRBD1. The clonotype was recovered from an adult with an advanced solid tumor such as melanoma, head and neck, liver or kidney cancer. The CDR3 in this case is CASTSGTLYGYTF. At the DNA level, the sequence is TGTGCCAGCACCTCCGGGACACTCTATGGCTACACCTTC.